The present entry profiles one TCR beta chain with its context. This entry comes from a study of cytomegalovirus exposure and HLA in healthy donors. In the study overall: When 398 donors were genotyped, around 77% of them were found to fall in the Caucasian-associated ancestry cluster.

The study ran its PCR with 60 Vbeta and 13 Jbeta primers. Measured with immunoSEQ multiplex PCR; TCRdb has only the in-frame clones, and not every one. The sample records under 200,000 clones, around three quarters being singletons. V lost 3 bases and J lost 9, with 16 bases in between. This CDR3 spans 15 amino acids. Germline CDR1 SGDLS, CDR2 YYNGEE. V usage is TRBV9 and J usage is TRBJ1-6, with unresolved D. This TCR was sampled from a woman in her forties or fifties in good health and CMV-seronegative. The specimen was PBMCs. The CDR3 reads CASSGGADRTSPLHF. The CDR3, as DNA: TGTGCCAGCAGCGGGGGAGCGGATAGAACTTCACCCCTCCACTTT.